These 18 T cell receptor beta chains originate from one sample sequenced in a study of blood T cell repertoires in COVID-19. Assay used: immunoSEQ multiplex PCR; TCRdb lists only in-frame clones, some missing. Altogether about 29,000 clones are present, approximately 87% being singletons, with the ten largest covering more than 20%. Specimen: peripheral blood. Source of these receptors: a human donor with active COVID-19. The donor label of this sample is uncertain.

V usage is TRBV4-1 and J usage is TRBJ2-3; 10 nucleotides align to TRBD2. The CDR3 loop spans 18 amino acids. Looked up from germline, CDR1 is MGHRA and CDR2 is YSYEKL. The V and J ends lost 0 bases and 0 bases, in that order; junction bases with no gene match: 6. The CDR3 bases are TGCGCCAGCAGCCAAGAGGTTAGCGGGGGGCCGAGCACAGATACGCAGTATTTT. Translation: CASSQEVSGGPSTDTQYF.

This sequence joins TRBV27 and TRBJ1-6; TRBD1 matches 8 bases. This CDR3 has 15 amino acids. V lost 3 bases, J lost 4 bases, and 2 bases stayed unmatched. Germline values: CDR1 MNHEY, CDR2 SMNVEV (reference sequence). In DNA form, the CDR3 reads TGTGCCAGCAGTTTGGACAGGGAATATAATTCACCCCTCCACTTT. Its translation: CASSLDREYNSPLHF.

The V and J genes are TRBV20-1 and TRBJ2-3; TRBD2 matches at 16 bases. The germline V gene encodes CDR1 DFQATT and CDR2 SNEGSKA (reference sequence). The CDR3 is 19 residues long. V trimming: 3 bases; J trimming: 2 bases; junction bases outside the gene matches: 11. CDR3 sequence reads: CSASGTSGRAGFFTDTQYF. The CDR3 nucleotides are TGCAGTGCTAGTGGGACTAGCGGGAGGGCCGGGTTTTTCACAGATACGCAGTATTTT.

The gene calls are TRBV4-3 and TRBJ2-3; D not resolved. Germline V lookup: CDR1 LGHNA, CDR2 YSLEER. V dropped 1 base and J dropped 0 bases, with 5 bases sitting between them. This CDR3 region has 14 residues. CDR3 coding DNA: TGCGCCAGCAGCCAAGGAGCTAGCACAGATACGCAGTATTTT. Residues: CASSQGASTDTQYF.

This rearrangement joins TRBV27 to TRBJ1-2; TRBD1 matches at 8 bases. Germline CDR1 MNHEY, CDR2 SMNVEV (reference sequence). The CDR3 spans 14 residues. Losses at the gene ends were 7 bases for V and 0 bases for J; bases not matched to a gene: 4. CDR3 nucleotide sequence: TGTGCCAGCAAACAGGGGGTGGCTAACTATGGCTACACCTTC. Its protein is CASKQGVANYGYTF.

This chain connects TRBV11-3 to TRBJ2-3, with 7 nucleotides matching TRBD1. Per germline, CDR1 SGHNT and CDR2 YENEEA. The CDR3 is 14 residues long. The V segment lost 4 bases and the J segment 2 bases; nucleotides outside the gene matches: 3. The CDR3 is CASSSDRVTDTQYF. The CDR3 bases are TGTGCCAGCAGCTCAGACAGGGTCACAGATACGCAGTATTTT.

The chain uses TRBV12-3 or TRBV12-4 and TRBJ2-7; a possible D gene is TRBD1 (5 bases). The CDR3 has 13 residues. V lost 3 bases, J lost 3 bases, and 9 bases lay in between. CDR3 loop: CASSFSRGYEQYF. CDR3 sequence (DNA): TGTGCCAGCAGTTTTAGTAGGGGCTACGAGCAGTACTTC.

J is TRBJ2-3 and V is TRBV2; no clear D. CDR3 length: 13 residues. The V gene lost 9 bases and the J gene lost 1 base, with 11 bases spanning the gap. Germline V gene lookup returns CDR1 SNHLY and CDR2 FYNNEI. CDR3 in amino acids: CARASGGTDTQYF. DNA for the CDR3: TGTGCCAGGGCCTCGGGTGGCACAGATACGCAGTATTTT.

CDR3: CASSSPLGAATYEQYF. In nucleotides, the CDR3 is TGTGCCAGCAGCTCCCCCCTTGGAGCAGCTACCTACGAGCAGTACTTC. This chain connects TRBV7-8 to TRBJ2-7; D is undetermined. The V gene's germline CDR1 is SGHVS and CDR2 FQNEAQ. This CDR3 has 16 residues. V was pared by 4 bases and J by 2 bases, with 18 bases between.

The chain is built from TRBV7-3 and TRBJ2-2; D unclear. CDR3 length equals 16 residues. CDR1 is SGHTA and CDR2 is FQGTGA in the germline V gene. Trimming pared 1 base from V and 4 bases from J, leaving 13 bases between. CDR3 protein: CASSLNFISGTGELFF. In DNA, the CDR3 is TGTGCCAGCAGCTTAAATTTCATATCGGGCACCGGGGAGCTGTTTTTT.

The rearrangement links TRBV11-3 to TRBJ1-1; D gene unclear. The CDR3 covers 12 residues. CDR1 and CDR2 from the germline V gene are SGHNT and YENEEA. Trimming stripped 9 bases from V and 1 base from J, with 9 bases between. The CDR3 is CASPGSNTEAFF. CDR3 DNA: TGTGCCAGTCCCGGGTCGAACACTGAAGCTTTCTTT.

The V gene is TRBV12-3 or TRBV12-4, the J gene TRBJ2-7; D unclear. The CDR3 extends over 13 amino acids. Trimming took off 2 bases at V and 3 bases at J, with 8 bases between the two ends. CDR3 sequence: CASSLWQIYEQYF. CDR3 coding DNA: TGTGCCAGCAGTTTATGGCAGATCTACGAGCAGTACTTC.

This chain links TRBV5-1 with TRBJ1-2; D is perhaps TRBD1 (6 bases). The CDR3 runs to 15 residues. V was pared by 2 bases and J by 1 base, with 12 bases between. The germline V gene encodes CDR1 SGHRS and CDR2 YFSETQ. CDR3 nucleotides: TGCGCCAGCAGCTTATCAGGGGCAAATAACTATGGCTACACCTTC. Translating it yields CASSLSGANNYGYTF.

A single count supports this clone. The chain uses TRBV4-2 and TRBJ2-2, with a possible D match to TRBD2 (7 bases). The germline V gene encodes CDR1 LGHNA and CDR2 YNFKEQ. V lost 5 bases and J 3 bases, leaving 13 bases between the germline ends. This CDR3 spans 15 amino acids. CDR3 protein: CASSDGGPDTGELFF. Here the CDR3 DNA reads TGTGCCAGCAGCGACGGGGGGCCCGACACCGGGGAGCTGTTTTTT.

This rearrangement joins TRBV14 to TRBJ2-1, with D perhaps matching TRBD2 (6 bases). Trimming removed 3 bases from V and 0 bases from J, with 18 bases in between. The CDR3 has 18 residues. The germline V gene encodes CDR1 SGHDN and CDR2 FVKESK. In nucleotides, the CDR3 is TGTGCCAGCAGCCAGGGACTCTCTTTTTTGAGCTCCTACAATGAGCAGTTCTTC. It is translated as CASSQGLSFLSSYNEQFF.

This chain joins TRBV10-3 and TRBJ1-5; TRBD1 is a possible D gene (6 bases). Germline CDR1 ENHRY, CDR2 SYGVKD. The V end was cut by 3 bases, the J end by 2 bases, with 11 bases between. This CDR3 is built from 15 residues. The CDR3 sequence is CAISDQGLGNQPQHF. DNA for the CDR3: TGTGCCATCAGTGACCAGGGGTTAGGCAATCAGCCCCAGCATTTT.

The chain recombines TRBV9 with TRBJ2-1; 7 bases line up with TRBD2. The CDR3 totals 16 residues. In germline, CDR1 is SGDLS, CDR2 YYNGEE. V lost 0 bases, J lost 7 bases, and 10 bases stayed unmatched. The CDR3 DNA reads as TGTGCCAGCAGCGTAGCCGGCGGGAGCGGGGTAAATGAGCAGTTCTTC. Protein sequence: CASSVAGGSGVNEQFF.

This chain links TRBV10-3 with TRBJ1-6; maybe TRBD1 (5 bases). The CDR3 is 16 residues long. Deletions cut 10 bases from V and 9 bases from J, with 25 bases between. Germline assignment: CDR1 ENHRY and CDR2 SYGVKD. For the CDR3, the DNA is TGTGCCACGCTACCTAAGCTCAGGGCGGTCGCTTCACCCCTCCACTTT. Encoded protein: CATLPKLRAVASPLHF.